One sample yielded the 26 T cell receptor beta chains listed below, sequenced in a study of blood T cell repertoires in COVID-19. Clones were sequenced by immunoSEQ multiplex PCR, and TCRdb holds only the in-frame ones, with some missing. The repertoire has 250,000 to 300,000 clones, around four fifths of them found once; the top ten carry 3.5% to 5.5%. The sample consisted of peripheral blood. Every receptor here comes from a man aged 60-69 years who had recovered from COVID-19.

The genes are TRBV6-5 and TRBJ2-7; 10 nucleotides align to TRBD1. The V and J ends lost 6 bases and 5 bases, in that order; junction bases with no gene match: 7. The CDR3 spans 14 residues. CDR1 is MNHEY, CDR2 SVGAGI, per germline. The DNA for the CDR3 is TGTGCCAGCAGAACCGACAGGGGGCCCAACGAGCAGTACTTC. Protein product: CASRTDRGPNEQYF.

V is TRBV4-2 and J is TRBJ2-2, with 10 bases lining up with TRBD2. Germline CDR1 LGHNA, CDR2 YNFKEQ. This CDR3 is 15 amino acids long. V trimming: 3 bases; J trimming: 5 bases; junction bases outside the gene matches: 3. CDR3 DNA: TGTGCCAGCAGCCAGACGGGACTAGCGACCGGGGAGCTGTTTTTT. This translates into CASSQTGLATGELFF.

The rearrangement uses TRBV14 and TRBJ2-7; D is uncertain. Trimming stripped 0 bases from V and 6 bases from J, with 9 bases between. The V gene's germline CDR1 is SGHDN and CDR2 FVKESK. The CDR3 totals 13 residues. The DNA for the CDR3 is TGTGCCAGCAGCCAAGATCTATCCCGCGAGCAGTACTTC. This gives the protein CASSQDLSREQYF.

This clone occurred many times. Other DNA sequences in this specimen translate into the identical CDR3. The rearrangement uses TRBV7-2 and TRBJ2-1; 7 positions agree with TRBD2. Germline loops: CDR1 SGHTA, CDR2 FQGNSA. Trimming removed 5 bases from V and 4 bases from J; junction bases left unmatched: 8. The CDR3 length is 15 residues. This CDR3 is CASSPGRGGYNEQFF. The CDR3 DNA reads TGTGCCAGCAGCCCGGGGAGGGGAGGGTACAATGAGCAGTTCTTC.

The chain is built from TRBV28 and TRBJ2-7, with 9 bases matching TRBD2. This CDR3 has 17 amino acids. The germline V gene has CDR1 MDHEN and CDR2 SYDVKM. Trimming took 6 bases from V and 4 from J; bases not matched to a gene: 16. The CDR3 loop reads CASSPPIAPGLAYEQYF. The CDR3 DNA reads as TGTGCCAGCAGCCCCCCCATTGCCCCGGGACTAGCATACGAGCAGTACTTC.

The chain couples TRBV28 to TRBJ2-3; perhaps TRBD2 as D (6 bases). Germline assignment: CDR1 MDHEN and CDR2 SYDVKM. The CDR3 contains 15 residues. V was shortened by 2 bases and J by 6 bases, with 15 bases between the two germline ends. The CDR3, as DNA: TGTGCCAGCAGTTTAGGGGCGGGGCGGCAGGATACGCAGTATTTT. Residues: CASSLGAGRQDTQYF.

This clone was seen a few times. The chain is built from TRBV5-1 and TRBJ2-7; D is unresolved. The CDR3 has 11 amino acids. The V gene lost 4 bases and the J gene lost 7 bases, with 9 bases spanning the gap. Germline loops: CDR1 SGHRS, CDR2 YFSETQ. CDR3: CASSNLGEQYF. The CDR3 bases are TGCGCCAGCAGCAACCTCGGGGAGCAGTACTTC.

The chain joins TRBV6-6 to TRBJ2-7; maybe TRBD1 (6 bases). Trimming took 6 bases from V and 0 from J, leaving 9 bases between them. The CDR3 loop spans 13 amino acids. Germline V gene lookup returns CDR1 MNHNY and CDR2 SVGAGI (reference sequence). The CDR3 is CASREGGSYEQYF. The DNA for the CDR3 is TGTGCCAGCAGAGAAGGGGGCTCCTACGAGCAGTACTTC.

The chain couples TRBV5-1 to TRBJ1-2; TRBD1 might be the D (6 bases). CDR1 is SGHRS and CDR2 is YFSETQ in the germline V gene. V lost 4 bases and J lost 2, with 15 bases in between. The CDR3 spans 15 residues. The CDR3 spells CASSQTTGTNYGYTF. CDR3 coding DNA: TGCGCCAGCAGCCAAACGACAGGAACCAACTATGGCTACACCTTC.

The chain couples TRBV5-4 to TRBJ2-1, with TRBD2 as a possible D gene (6 bases). This CDR3 has 14 amino acids. Germline lookup yields CDR1 SGHNT and CDR2 YYREEE (reference sequence). Trimming cost V 5 bases and J 10 bases, with 19 bases left between them. The chain's CDR3 is CASSTGTGVREQFF. The CDR3 nucleotides are TGTGCCAGCAGTACCGGGACGGGGGTCCGAGAGCAGTTCTTC.

CDR3 nucleotide sequence: TGTGCCAGCAGCTGGGGCGGCCCGAGCTCCTACAATGAGCAGTTCTTC. Translated: CASSWGGPSSYNEQFF. This rearrangement joins TRBV5-6 to TRBJ2-1; tentative D call: TRBD1 (5 bases). Germline V gives CDR1 SGHDT, CDR2 YYEEEE. The CDR3 loop spans 16 amino acids. V shed 3 bases and J shed 0 bases, with 13 bases lying between them.

On this clone: Other DNA sequences in this sample translate to the same CDR3. For the CDR3, the DNA is TGCGCCAGCAGCCCCGGCGGAAGCTACGAGCAGTACTTC. Its protein is CASSPGGSYEQYF. The J gene is TRBJ2-7, the V gene TRBV5-1; D not resolved. The CDR3 is 13 residues long. Germline CDR1 reads SGHRS; CDR2 reads YFSETQ. Trimming removed 4 bases from V and 3 bases from J, with 11 bases in between.

The V and J genes are TRBV6-5 and TRBJ1-5; 7 bases fit TRBD1. In germline, CDR1 is MNHEY, CDR2 SVGAGI. J gave up 8 bases and V 7 bases, and 14 bases lay outside the gene matches. This CDR3 has 15 amino acids. CDR3 DNA sequence: TGTGCCAGCACCGAATCGACAGGGCTCTGGGAGCCCCAGCATTTT. Translating gives CASTESTGLWEPQHF.

The CDR3 DNA follows: TGTGCCAGCAGCCCGCCGTATCGGACAGGGGCGGACTACGAGCAGTACTTC. It translates to CASSPPYRTGADYEQYF. The J gene is TRBJ2-7, the V gene TRBV28, with 9 positions matching TRBD1. Germline CDR1 reads MDHEN; CDR2 reads SYDVKM. The CDR3 extends over 17 amino acids. V lost 6 bases and J lost 3; bases outside the gene matches: 15.

The CDR3 reads CASRAQGGVETQYF. CDR3 nucleotides: TGCGCCAGCCGGGCCCAGGGTGGGGTAGAGACCCAGTACTTC. The rearrangement joins TRBV5-1 to TRBJ2-5; possible D gene TRBD1, 5 bases. Between the trimmed V and J ends, which lost 7 bases and 4 bases, there was a span of 17 bases. The germline gives CDR1 SGHRS, CDR2 YFSETQ. The length of the CDR3 is 14 residues.

The CDR3 is CASTDRQNSPLHF. CDR3 bases: TGTGCCAGCACCGACCGACAGAATTCACCCCTCCACTTT. This chain joins TRBV2 and TRBJ1-6; D might be TRBD1 (5 bases). Between the trimmed V and J ends, which lost 7 bases and 7 bases, there was a span of 11 bases. The CDR3 totals 13 residues. Looked up from germline, CDR1 is SNHLY and CDR2 is FYNNEI.

V usage is TRBV3-1 (or the pseudogene TRBV3-2) and J usage is TRBJ1-6; 7 positions agree with TRBD1. J gave up 8 bases and V 5 bases, and 6 bases lay outside the gene matches. This CDR3 contains 14 residues. Germline V gene sequence: CDR1 LGHDT, CDR2 YNNKEL (reference sequence). The CDR3 DNA reads as TGTGCCAGCAGCTTCGGGACAGATTATTCACCCCTCCACTTT. It specifies CASSFGTDYSPLHF.

This clone showed up just a few times. The chain is built from TRBV5-1 and TRBJ1-6; 7 bases align to TRBD1. This CDR3 comprises 15 residues. The germline V gene encodes CDR1 SGHRS and CDR2 YFSETQ. J was trimmed by 9 bases and V by 4 bases; bases with no gene match: 10. CDR3 sequence reads: CASSPQTGSGSPLHF. For the CDR3, the DNA is TGCGCCAGCAGCCCGCAGACAGGGTCAGGTTCACCCCTCCACTTT.

CDR3 nucleotide sequence: TGTGCCAGCAGTTTAACGGGGGTCACTGGAAACACCATATATTTT. Protein: CASSLTGVTGNTIYF. V gene TRBV28 combines with J gene TRBJ1-3; D is perhaps TRBD1 (5 bases). The CDR3 totals 15 residues. Trimming removed 2 bases at V and 2 bases at J, with 10 bases between. Germline V gene data show CDR1 as MDHEN and CDR2 as SYDVKM.

This clone was detected only a few times. This chain links TRBV11-3 with TRBJ2-1, with 7 bases matching TRBD1. Germline loops: CDR1 SGHNT, CDR2 YENEEA. Trimming at V came to 0 bases and at J to 5 bases, leaving 4 bases not matched to a gene. This CDR3 has 15 residues. The CDR3 coding sequence is TGTGCCAGCAGCTTAGAAACAGGGGCCCACAATGAGCAGTTCTTC. Translation: CASSLETGAHNEQFF. Based on the CDR3 plus reference TRBV11-3 and TRBJ2-1, the full variable domain is EAGVVQSPRYKIIEKKQPVAFWCNPISGHNTLYWYLQNLGQGPELLIRYENEEAVDDSQLPKDRFSAERLKGVDSTLKIQPAELGDSAVYLCASSLETGAHNEQFFGPGTRLTVL.

The V and J genes are TRBV2 and TRBJ1-6, with D uncertain. The CDR3 length is 14 residues. Trimming took 7 bases from V and 6 from J, leaving 13 bases between them. Germline values: CDR1 SNHLY, CDR2 FYNNEI. CDR3 nucleotides: TGTGCCAGCACCACCGGGATCTCTAATTCACCCCTCCACTTT. It specifies CASTTGISNSPLHF.

The chain joins TRBV5-1 to TRBJ2-6; no clear D. The CDR3 sequence is 16 residues long. CDR1 and CDR2 from the germline V gene are SGHRS and YFSETQ. Trimming took 0 bases from V and 4 from J, leaving 11 bases between them. The CDR3 DNA sequence: TGCGCCAGCAGCTTGGAATTTGCGTCGGGGGCCAACGTCCTGACTTTC. It codes for CASSLEFASGANVLTF.

The chain couples TRBV7-9 to TRBJ2-1; 9 nucleotides match TRBD1. CDR1 is SEHNR and CDR2 is FQNEAQ in the germline V gene (reference sequence). The CDR3 has 15 residues. V shed 1 base and J 6 bases; nucleotides not matched to a gene: 4. CDR3 protein: CASSLVQGALNEQFF. CDR3 coding DNA: TGTGCCAGCAGCTTAGTACAGGGGGCGCTCAATGAGCAGTTCTTC.

The gene calls are TRBV12-2 and TRBJ2-1; TRBD2 reflects the table's D call only, with no check against the DNA. TRBV12-2 is given as a pseudogene. CDR3 length equals 9 residues. Here the CDR3 DNA reads TGTGCAAGTCGCCTAGAGCAGTTCTTC. The encoded protein is CASRLEQFF.

This clone appeared once. The gene calls are TRBV9 and TRBJ1-2, with D perhaps matching TRBD1 (5 bases). Per the germline V gene, CDR1 is SGDLS and CDR2 is YYNGEE. CDR3 length equals 12 residues. V lost 0 bases to trimming and J lost 7 bases, with 7 bases between them. Here the CDR3 reads CASSVAGGGYTF. The CDR3 DNA sequence: TGTGCCAGCAGCGTAGCCGGGGGTGGCTACACCTTC.

The V call is TRBV19, the J call TRBJ2-7; perhaps TRBD2 as D (5 bases). The germline V and J ends were trimmed by 5 bases and 5 bases, with 13 bases remaining between them. The CDR3 extends over 13 amino acids. From germline, CDR1 is LNHDA and CDR2 SQIVND (reference sequence). This CDR3 reads CASSDLPGDEQYF. The CDR3 DNA sequence: TGTGCCAGTAGTGACCTCCCCGGGGACGAGCAGTACTTC.